This T cell receptor (beta chain) came from a study of response to subunit inactivated influenza vaccine. This clonotype was counted at least ten times. The CDR3 is 14 residues long. Trimming took off 3 bases at V and 0 bases at J, with 8 bases between the two ends. In germline, CDR1 is DFQATT, CDR2 SNEGSKA (reference sequence). TCRdb recomputed calls from the RT-PCR reads with MiXCR, one row per CDR3 protein. The sample has more than 450,000 distinct CDR3 sequences, about 11% seen once. The receptor comes from a man between 45 and 60 years old who received an inactivated influenza vaccine. The gene calls are TRBV20-1 and TRBJ2-2; D ambiguous. The sequenced sample was PBMCs from blood, obtained on the day of vaccination. In DNA form, the CDR3 reads TGCAGTGCTAGCGTGCAAACGAACACCGGGGAGCTGTTTTTT. It encodes CSASVQTNTGELFF.